This TCR beta chain was retrieved from a study of blood T cell repertoires in COVID-19. Study as a whole: Samples representing acute and convalescent COVID-19 were sourced from the United States, Italy and Spain. Sources were T cells, B-cell-depleted T cells, or PBMCs; the material itself was cDNA or gDNA.

The Seattle site enrolled patients during active infection and followed them longitudinally. The germline V gene has CDR1 SGHDT and CDR2 YYEEEE. The CDR3 consists of 15 residues. V was pared by 4 bases and J by 5 bases, with 8 bases of the junction left unmatched. The authors' processing: Amplified reference gene primers provided the basis for estimating nucleated cell counts. The protocol was immunoSEQ multiplex PCR, while the TCRdb copy is restricted to in-frame clones and leaves out a portion. V and J calls and clone size come straight from that table; D and trimming were deduced from the DNA. The sample contains over 70,000 clones, approximately 80% of which appear only once.

The chain couples TRBV5-6 to TRBJ2-7; 11 positions match TRBD1. Sequences were obtained from peripheral blood. The sequence was collected from a man aged 25-40 years with COVID-19, enrolled during active disease. CDR3 DNA: TGTGCCAGCAGCCCCCCGGGACAGGGGGTCCACGAGCAGTACTTC. Its translation: CASSPPGQGVHEQYF. The variable domain in full, completed from reference TRBV5-6 and TRBJ2-7, reads DAGVTQSPTHLIKTRGQQVTLRCSPKSGHDTVSWYQQALGQGPQFIFQYYEEEERQRGNFPDRFSGHQFPNYSSELNVNALLLGDSALYLCASSPPGQGVHEQYFGPGTRLTVT.